The 10 T cell receptor beta chains given below trace back to one sample, sequenced in a study of OX40 agonist ivuxolimab in advanced cancers. The protocol was immunoSEQ multiplex PCR, while the TCRdb copy is restricted to in-frame clones and leaves out a portion. The profile covers 70,000 to 95,000 clones, with 80% to 95% appearing a single time and approximately 6.5% taken by the ten largest. The source material was CD4+ or CD8+ T cells sorted from blood, sampled in a trial of the OX40 agonist ivuxolimab. Source of these receptors: an adult with an advanced solid tumor such as melanoma, head and neck, liver or kidney cancer.

The chain couples TRBV27 to TRBJ1-5; 7 positions match TRBD1. The CDR3 sequence is 16 residues long. The V and J ends lost 5 bases and 0 bases, in that order; junction bases with no gene match: 7. Germline V lookup: CDR1 MNHEY, CDR2 SMNVEV (reference sequence). CDR3 amino acids: CASSAYRGASNQPQHF. CDR3 DNA: TGTGCCAGCAGTGCATACAGGGGAGCTAGCAATCAGCCCCAGCATTTT.

The rearrangement joins TRBV30 to TRBJ2-3; D is unclear. V was pared by 0 bases and J by 0 bases, with 7 bases between. The germline V gene encodes CDR1 GTSNPN and CDR2 SVGIG (reference sequence). The CDR3 has 14 residues. The CDR3 bases are TGTGCCTGGAGTGTGTACACCAGCACAGATACGCAGTATTTT. This translates into CAWSVYTSTDTQYF.

The chain uses TRBV4-1 and TRBJ1-1; TRBD1 might be the D (5 bases). Germline assignment: CDR1 MGHRA and CDR2 YSYEKL. Trimming removed 0 bases from V and 4 bases from J, with 21 bases in between. The CDR3 consists of 18 residues. CDR3 protein: CASSQDRGSGSRGTEAFF. CDR3 nucleotides: TGCGCCAGCAGCCAAGACCGAGGGTCAGGGAGCCGGGGCACTGAAGCTTTCTTT.

The rearrangement joins TRBV7-9 to TRBJ2-7, with 7 positions matching TRBD1. J gave up 0 bases and V 5 bases, and 7 bases lay outside the gene matches. The CDR3 spans 15 residues. CDR1 and CDR2 (germline): SEHNR, FQNEAQ (reference sequence). The CDR3 is CASSRGQESSYEQYF. The DNA of the CDR3 is TGTGCCAGCAGCCGAGGACAGGAAAGCTCCTACGAGCAGTACTTC. The whole variable domain, remainder taken from reference TRBV7-9 and TRBJ2-7, is DTGVSQNPRHKITKRGQNVTFRCDPISEHNRLYWYRQTLGQGPEFLTYFQNEAQLEKSRLLSDRFSAERPKGSFSTLEIQRTEQGDSAMYLCASSRGQESSYEQYFGPGTRLTVT.

The chain combines TRBV6-1 with TRBJ1-5; D remains unclear. Per germline, CDR1 MNHNS and CDR2 SASEGT. The CDR3 is 15 amino acids. Trimming left V 7 bases short and J 0 bases short, with 13 bases between. CDR3 DNA: TGTGCCAGCACTACCCTGTCCCTTAGCAATCAGCCCCAGCATTTT. Protein sequence: CASTTLSLSNQPQHF.

This clone showed up just once. V and J are TRBV12-5 and TRBJ2-7; 8 bases match TRBD1. The V and J ends lost 2 bases and 3 bases, in that order; junction bases with no gene match: 12. Germline V gene data show CDR1 as LGHNT and CDR2 as FRNRAP. The CDR3 extends over 17 amino acids. Here the CDR3 reads CASGLTPRGQAHYEQYF. DNA for the CDR3: TGTGCTAGTGGTTTGACCCCCAGGGGACAGGCCCACTACGAGCAGTACTTC.

The chain combines TRBV7-3 with TRBJ2-5, with 16 positions matching TRBD2. V trimming: 5 bases; J trimming: 4 bases; junction bases outside the gene matches: 10. Germline CDR1 SGHTA, CDR2 FQGTGA. The CDR3 has 18 residues. In DNA form, the CDR3 reads TGTGCCAGCAGCCCTACCGGGACTAGCGGGAGGGCCAGAGAGACCCAGTACTTC. This translates into CASSPTGTSGRARETQYF.

The V and J genes are TRBV15 and TRBJ2-5; D is unclear. Looked up from germline, CDR1 is LNHNV and CDR2 is YYDKDF (reference sequence). V shed 0 bases and J shed 5 bases, with 10 bases lying between them. There are 14 residues in the CDR3. This CDR3 is CATSRETLEETQYF. The CDR3 region has the DNA TGTGCCACCAGCAGAGAGACCTTAGAGGAGACCCAGTACTTC.

The rearrangement links TRBV28 to TRBJ2-2, with 8 bases matching TRBD2. J gave up 12 bases and V 1 base, and 10 bases lay outside the gene matches. CDR1 and CDR2 (germline): MDHEN, SYDVKM. This CDR3 spans 15 amino acids. The CDR3 coding sequence is TGTGCCAGCAGTTTATACTCTAGCGGGTTTGGGAAGCTGTTTTTT. Residues: CASSLYSSGFGKLFF.

This clone has only one observation. The chain has TRBV29-1 and TRBJ1-2; D uncertain. V was pared by 1 base and J by 0 bases, with 12 bases between. CDR1 is SQVTM, CDR2 ANQGSEA, per germline. The CDR3 sequence is 15 residues long. This CDR3 is CSVEVGSGPNYGYTF. The CDR3 DNA follows: TGCAGCGTTGAAGTTGGGTCTGGGCCTAACTATGGCTACACCTTC. Together with reference TRBV29-1 and TRBJ1-2, the CDR3 gives the full variable domain: SAVISQKPSRDICQRGTSLTIQCQVDSQVTMMFWYRQQPGQSLTLIATANQGSEATYESGFVIDKFPISRPNLTFSTLTVSNMSPEDSSIYLCSVEVGSGPNYGYTFGSGTRLTVV.